The 8 T cell receptor beta chains below all came from one sample that was sequenced in a study of blood T cell repertoires in COVID-19. Sequenced by immunoSEQ multiplex PCR; TCRdb stores in-frame clones only, minus some. The table records approximately 140,000 clones, approximately 84% of them present only once. Sequenced: peripheral blood. The origin of the receptors is a woman aged 80 or over with acute or convalescent COVID-19.

The chain couples TRBV19 to TRBJ1-4; the D gene is possibly TRBD1 (5 bases). The CDR3 has 14 amino acids. Trimming cost V 6 bases and J 7 bases, with 15 bases left between them. CDR1 and CDR2 from the germline V gene are LNHDA and SQIVND (reference sequence). The CDR3 nucleotides are TGTGCCAGTAGCCAGATGGGGGGATTTGAAAAACTGTTTTTT. This translates into CASSQMGGFEKLFF.

The rearrangement joins TRBV30 to TRBJ1-5, with 9 bases matching TRBD1. The CDR3 covers 18 residues. Trimming cost V 8 bases and J 4 bases; bases outside gene matches: 21. CDR1 and CDR2 (germline): GTSNPN, SVGIG (reference sequence). CDR3 protein: CAQAGTGFIWFVNQPQHF. The DNA of the CDR3 is TGTGCCCAAGCGGGGACAGGGTTTATTTGGTTCGTTAATCAGCCCCAGCATTTT.

The V and J genes are TRBV18 and TRBJ2-1, with 7 bases identical to TRBD2. V was clipped by 1 base and J by 9 bases; unmatched bases: 3. This CDR3 region has 13 residues. Germline-derived CDR1 and CDR2 are KGHSH and LQKENI. CDR3 in DNA: TGTGCCAGCTCACCACGGGGGGAGGGTGAGCAGTTCTTC. Translation gives CASSPRGEGEQFF. Full variable domain (remainder filled in from reference TRBV18 and TRBJ2-1): NAGVMQNPRHLVRRRGQEARLRCSPMKGHSHVYWYRQLPEEGLKFMVYLQKENIIDESGMPKERFSAEFPKEGPSILRIQQVVRGDSAAYFCASSPRGEGEQFFGPGTRLTVL.

V is TRBV7-9 and J is TRBJ2-1; tentative D call: TRBD2 (6 bases). This CDR3 contains 13 residues. Between the trimmed V and J ends, which lost 9 bases and 2 bases, there was a span of 11 bases. The germline V gene encodes CDR1 SEHNR and CDR2 FQNEAQ (reference sequence). The CDR3 is CASSAGTYNEQFF. CDR3 nucleotides: TGTGCCAGTTCAGCGGGCACCTACAATGAGCAGTTCTTC.

V gene TRBV3-1 (or the pseudogene TRBV3-2) combines with J gene TRBJ1-5; no definite D call. V was trimmed by 0 bases and J by 7 bases, leaving 10 bases between them. Germline assignment: CDR1 LGHDT and CDR2 YNNKEL (reference sequence). The CDR3 spans 14 residues. Here the CDR3 DNA reads TGTGCCAGCAGCCAAGAATGGGGAGGACAGCCCCAGCATTTT. It yields the protein CASSQEWGGQPQHF.

This chain uses TRBV7-9 with TRBJ1-4; D gene unclear. Between the trimmed V and J ends, which lost 5 bases and 2 bases, there was a span of 9 bases. Germline V gene lookup returns CDR1 SEHNR and CDR2 FQNEAQ (reference sequence). The CDR3 has 14 amino acids. The CDR3 reads CASSPGDTNEKLFF. CDR3 DNA: TGTGCCAGCAGCCCGGGAGACACTAATGAAAAACTGTTTTTT. The whole variable domain, remainder taken from reference TRBV7-9 and TRBJ1-4, is DTGVSQNPRHKITKRGQNVTFRCDPISEHNRLYWYRQTLGQGPEFLTYFQNEAQLEKSRLLSDRFSAERPKGSFSTLEIQRTEQGDSAMYLCASSPGDTNEKLFFGSGTQLSVL.

This clone was picked up a small number of times. The rearrangement links TRBV20-1 to TRBJ1-2; TRBD1 is a possible D gene (5 bases). CDR1 DFQATT and CDR2 SNEGSKA come from the germline V gene (reference sequence). V shed 4 bases and J shed 7 bases, with 10 bases lying between them. CDR3 length: 11 residues. CDR3 protein: CSATGIAGYTF. CDR3 nucleotides: TGCAGTGCTACAGGGATTGCTGGCTACACCTTC.

This chain links TRBV7-9 with TRBJ1-4, with TRBD1 matching over 10 bases. The germline V gene encodes CDR1 SEHNR and CDR2 FQNEAQ (reference sequence). V gave up 6 bases and J gave up 6 bases; unmatched junction bases: 4. This CDR3 comprises 14 residues. The CDR3 reads CASSSGTGDEKLFF. In DNA, the CDR3 is TGTGCCAGCAGTTCCGGGACAGGGGATGAAAAACTGTTTTTT.